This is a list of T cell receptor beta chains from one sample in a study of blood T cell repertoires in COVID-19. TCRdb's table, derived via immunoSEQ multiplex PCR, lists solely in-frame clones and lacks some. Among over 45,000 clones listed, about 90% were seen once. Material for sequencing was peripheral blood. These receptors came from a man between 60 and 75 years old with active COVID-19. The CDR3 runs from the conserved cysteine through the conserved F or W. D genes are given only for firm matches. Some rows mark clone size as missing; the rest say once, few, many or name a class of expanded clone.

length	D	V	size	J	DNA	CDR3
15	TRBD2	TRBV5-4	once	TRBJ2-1	TGTGCCAGCAGTGATGTTTTCGGGACTACGAATGAGCAGTTCTTC	CASSDVFGTTNEQFF
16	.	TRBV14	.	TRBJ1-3	TGTGCCAGCAGCCAAGATTTCGTCCCCGCTGGAAACACCATATATTTT	CASSQDFVPAGNTIYF
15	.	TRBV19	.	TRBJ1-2	TGTGCCAGTAGCCCCCTAGGGGACATGGGCAATGGCTACACCTTC	CASSPLGDMGNGYTF
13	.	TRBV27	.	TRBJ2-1	TGTGCCAGCAGTTTAGCATCGGGGAATGAGCAGTTCTTC	CASSLASGNEQFF
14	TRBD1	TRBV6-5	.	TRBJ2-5	TGTGCCAGCAGTAGGGACAGGGGATTGGAGACCCAGTACTTC	CASSRDRGLETQYF
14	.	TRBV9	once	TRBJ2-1	TGTGCCAGCAGCGCCGAGGTGGTTTACAATGAGCAGTTCTTC	CASSAEVVYNEQFF
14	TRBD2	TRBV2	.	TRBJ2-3	TGTGCCAGCACTACTAGCGGGAGACCCGATACGCAGTATTTT	CASTTSGRPDTQYF
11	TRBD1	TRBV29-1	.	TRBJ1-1	TGCAGCGTTGGGACCGGGACAGCGGCTTTCTTT	CSVGTGTAAFF
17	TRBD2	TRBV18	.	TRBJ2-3	TGTGCCAGCTCCCGGTCGGCGGGAGGATGGGGCACAGATACGCAGTATTTT	CASSRSAGGWGTDTQYF
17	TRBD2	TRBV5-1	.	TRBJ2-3	TGCGCCAGCAGCTTGGGACTAGCGGGAGGAGGGGCAGATACGCAGTATTTT	CASSLGLAGGGADTQYF
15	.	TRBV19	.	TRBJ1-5	TGTGCCAGCGGTTCGGGACAACTTAGCAATCAGCCCCAGCATTTT	CASGSGQLSNQPQHF
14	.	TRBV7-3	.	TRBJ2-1	TGTGCCAGCAGCAAAGACAGCAACTACAATGAGCAGTTCTTC	CASSKDSNYNEQFF
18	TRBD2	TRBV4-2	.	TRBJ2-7	TGTGCCAGCAGCCAACTTGTGCGAGGGCGGGAGGTCTCCTACGAGCAGTACTTC	CASSQLVRGREVSYEQYF
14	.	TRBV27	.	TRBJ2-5	TGTGCCAGCAGTTTGACCAGGGTGGGGGAGACCCAGTACTTC	CASSLTRVGETQYF
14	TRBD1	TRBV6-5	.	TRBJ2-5	TGTGCCAGCGCGGGGACAGGGGGCGGGGAGACCCAGTACTTC	CASAGTGGGETQYF
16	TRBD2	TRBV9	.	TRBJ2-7	TGTGCCAGCAGCGTGGGACTAGCGGGCGTGGGGGACGAGCAGTACTTC	CASSVGLAGVGDEQYF
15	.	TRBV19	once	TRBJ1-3	TGTGCCAGTAGTATAGAAGTGAGCTCTGGAAACACCATATATTTT	CASSIEVSSGNTIYF
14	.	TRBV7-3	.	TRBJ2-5	TGTGCCAGCAGCAAAGGGGGGGCGCAAGAGACCCAGTACTTC	CASSKGGAQETQYF
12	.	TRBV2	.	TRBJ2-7	TGTGCCACCTATCTTTCCGGCTACGAGCAGTACTTC	CATYLSGYEQYF
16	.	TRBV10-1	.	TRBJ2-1	TGCGCCAGCAGTCAATTCGGAGCGGGTGCATACAATGAGCAGTTCTTC	CASSQFGAGAYNEQFF
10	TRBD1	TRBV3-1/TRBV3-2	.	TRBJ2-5	TGTGCTCCCAGGGGGCGTACCCAGTACTTC	CAPRGRTQYF
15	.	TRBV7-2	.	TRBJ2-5	TGTGCCAGCAGCTTAGACCCGGGAGTGGAGGAGACCCAGTACTTC	CASSLDPGVEETQYF
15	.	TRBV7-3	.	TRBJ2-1	TGTGCCAGCAGCTTGGGAGCTAGCAAATACAATGAGCAGTTCTTC	CASSLGASKYNEQFF
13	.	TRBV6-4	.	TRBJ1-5	TGTGCCAGCAGTGAACAGTCCAATCAGCCCCAGCATTTT	CASSEQSNQPQHF
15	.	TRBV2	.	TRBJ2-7	TGTGCCAGCAAACGGGGACTCCAGCTCTCCTACGAGCAGTACTTC	CASKRGLQLSYEQYF
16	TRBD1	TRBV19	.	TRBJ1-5	TGTGCCAGTAGTCCGACAGGGATGGGGGGCAATCAGCCCCAGCATTTT	CASSPTGMGGNQPQHF
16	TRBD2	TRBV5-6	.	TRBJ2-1	TGTGCCAGCAGCTTGGGGGGGAGGGCCAACTACAATGAGCAGTTCTTC	CASSLGGRANYNEQFF
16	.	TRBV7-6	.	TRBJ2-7	TGTGCCAGCAGCTTAAGTATGGCAGTCTCCTCCTACGAGCAGTACTTC	CASSLSMAVSSYEQYF
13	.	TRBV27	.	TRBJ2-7	TGTGCCAGCAGTTTGGGGGGGCGGTCGAAGCAGTACTTC	CASSLGGRSKQYF
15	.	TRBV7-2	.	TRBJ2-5	TGTGCCAGCAGCTCCTCTAGGGGAGGCACAGAGACCCAGTACTTC	CASSSSRGGTETQYF
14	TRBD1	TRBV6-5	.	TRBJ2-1	TGTGCCAGCAGTTGGGCAGGGGGCGAGAATGAGCAGTTCTTC	CASSWAGGENEQFF
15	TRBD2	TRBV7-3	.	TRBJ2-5	TGTGCCAGCAGCTTGTTTAGCGGGGAAGGAGAGACCCAGTACTTC	CASSLFSGEGETQYF
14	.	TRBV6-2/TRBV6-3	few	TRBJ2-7	TGTGCCAGCAGTTACGCGGGATTGGCCTACGAGCAGTACTTC	CASSYAGLAYEQYF
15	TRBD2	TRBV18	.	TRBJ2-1	TGTGCCAGCTCACCAGGCGGGAGGGCCGTTGTTGAGCAGTTCTTC	CASSPGGRAVVEQFF
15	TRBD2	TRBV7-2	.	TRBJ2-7	TGTGCCAGCAGCTTGGGTAGCGGGGCTCCCTACGAGCAGTACTTC	CASSLGSGAPYEQYF
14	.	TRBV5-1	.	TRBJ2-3	TGCGCCAGCAGTTATGGACAGAGCACAGATACGCAGTATTTT	CASSYGQSTDTQYF
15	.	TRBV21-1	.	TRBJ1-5	TGTGCCAGCAGCGGCCGGGACAGGCGATATCAGCCCCAGCATTTT	CASSGRDRRYQPQHF
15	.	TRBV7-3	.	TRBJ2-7	TGTGCCAGCAGCTTAGGGGCAGCGAGCTCCTACGAGCAGTACTTC	CASSLGAASSYEQYF
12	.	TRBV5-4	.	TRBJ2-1	TGTGCCAGCAGCCTTAGCTACAATGAGCAGTTCTTC	CASSLSYNEQFF
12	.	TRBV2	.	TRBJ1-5	TGTGCCAGCAGCCCAAGCTATCAGCCCCAGCATTTT	CASSPSYQPQHF
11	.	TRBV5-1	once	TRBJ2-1	TGCGCCAGCAGCTTGGGGGCGCAGCAGTTCTTC	CASSLGAQQFF
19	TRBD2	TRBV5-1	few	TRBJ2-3	TGCGCCAGCAGCTTGGTCGGGACTAGCGGGAGGGGACCCACAGATACGCAGTATTTT	CASSLVGTSGRGPTDTQYF
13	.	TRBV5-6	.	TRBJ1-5	TGTGCCAGCAGCTTGGGCGGAGATCAGCCCCAGCATTTT	CASSLGGDQPQHF
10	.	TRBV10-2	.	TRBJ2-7	TGCGCCAGCAGTCAGGGGGAGCAGTACTTC	CASSQGEQYF
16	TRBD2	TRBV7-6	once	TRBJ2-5	TGTGCCAGCAGCTCAGAACTAGCGGGAGGGGAAGAGACCCAGTACTTC	CASSSELAGGEETQYF
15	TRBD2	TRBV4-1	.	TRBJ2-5	TGCGCCAGCAGCCAAGGTACTAGCGGTGGGGAGACCCAGTACTTC	CASSQGTSGGETQYF
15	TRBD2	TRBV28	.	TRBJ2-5	TGTGCCAGCAGTTCCTCCCTAGCGGGAGTGGAGACCCAGTACTTC	CASSSSLAGVETQYF
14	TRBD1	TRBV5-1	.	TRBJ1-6	TGCGCCAGCAGCCCGACAGGGGTGGATTCACCCCTCCACTTT	CASSPTGVDSPLHF
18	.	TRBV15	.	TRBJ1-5	TGTGCCACCAGCAGAGATTCCTCCACGGGGGTGGGGAATCAGCCCCAGCATTTT	CATSRDSSTGVGNQPQHF
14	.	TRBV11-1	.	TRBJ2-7	TGTGCCAGCAGCTTAGATCGCGATTCCTACGAGCAGTACTTC	CASSLDRDSYEQYF
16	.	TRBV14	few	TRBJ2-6	TGTGCCAGCAGCCAAGCCCAGAGGAACGGGGCCAACGTCCTGACTTTC	CASSQAQRNGANVLTF
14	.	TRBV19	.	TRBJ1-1	TGTGCCAGTAGTTATGGGGGGGCTTGGACTGAAGCTTTCTTT	CASSYGGAWTEAFF
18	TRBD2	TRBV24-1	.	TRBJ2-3	TGTGCCACCTCCAGTCCCCGGGAGGGCCTATTCGGCACAGATACGCAGTATTTT	CATSSPREGLFGTDTQYF
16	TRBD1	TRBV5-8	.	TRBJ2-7	TGTGCCAGCAGCTTGAGACTGACAGGGGGCCCCTCCGAGCAGTACTTC	CASSLRLTGGPSEQYF
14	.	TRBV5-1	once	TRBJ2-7	TGCGCCAGCAGCCGGGACTTACCTCCCTACGAGCAGTACTTC	CASSRDLPPYEQYF
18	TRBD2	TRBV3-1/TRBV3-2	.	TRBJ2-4	TGTGCCAGCAGCCTCGCGGGGACTAGCGGGATTAATAGGGACATTCAGTACTTC	CASSLAGTSGINRDIQYF
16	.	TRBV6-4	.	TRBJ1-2	TGTGCCAGCAGTGACCGGGGAGAGGGTCTAAACTATGGCTACACCTTC	CASSDRGEGLNYGYTF
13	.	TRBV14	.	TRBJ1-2	TGTGCCAGCAGCCGGCCCCACAGGGACGGCTACACCTTC	CASSRPHRDGYTF
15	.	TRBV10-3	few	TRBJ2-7	TGTGCCATCAGTGAGTCCGCCAGCCTCGGGGACGAGCAGTACTTC	CAISESASLGDEQYF